Presented here are 8 T cell receptor beta chains from one specimen sequenced in a study of blood T cell repertoires in COVID-19. Assay: immunoSEQ multiplex PCR; the TCRdb copy retains only in-frame clones and omits some. The sample consists of some 340,000 clones, around 83% of them appearing once. Sequenced: PBMCs or T cells enriched from blood (not recorded which). Every receptor here comes from a woman in her forties or fifties who had recovered from COVID-19.

This chain connects TRBV6-5 to TRBJ1-3; the D is unclear. CDR1 is MNHEY and CDR2 is SVGAGI in the germline V gene. Trimming removed 5 bases at V and 4 bases at J, with 12 bases between. The CDR3 has 14 residues. The DNA of the CDR3 is TGTGCCAGCAGTCCAAACTCCGGGGGAAACACCATATATTTT. Its protein is CASSPNSGGNTIYF.

The chain is built from TRBV29-1 and TRBJ1-6; 8 nucleotides match TRBD1. J was trimmed by 8 bases and V by 5 bases; bases with no gene match: 5. The CDR3 is made up of 13 amino acids. CDR1 and CDR2 (germline): SQVTM, ANQGSEA. In DNA, the CDR3 is TGCAGCGTTCAGGGGGCTGGGGATTCACCCCTCCACTTT. Encoded protein: CSVQGAGDSPLHF.

V and J are TRBV27 and TRBJ1-1, with D maybe TRBD1 (6 bases). The V gene lost 5 bases and the J gene lost 1 base, with 17 bases spanning the gap. The CDR3 is 16 amino acids. Germline loops: CDR1 MNHEY, CDR2 SMNVEV (reference sequence). As DNA, the CDR3 is TGTGCCAGCAGTCCACGTGGGGGCCGGGGGAACACTGAAGCTTTCTTT. As protein: CASSPRGGRGNTEAFF.

The genes are TRBV29-1 and TRBJ1-1, with 9 positions matching TRBD1. The CDR3 has 16 amino acids. Trimming cost V 6 bases and J 3 bases; bases outside gene matches: 14. Germline CDR1 SQVTM, CDR2 ANQGSEA. The CDR3 region is CSVGGQGLRGDTEAFF. CDR3 coding DNA: TGCAGCGTGGGGGGACAGGGCCTGAGGGGCGACACTGAAGCTTTCTTT. The full variable domain, completed using reference TRBV29-1 and TRBJ1-1, is SAVISQKPSRDICQRGTSLTIQCQVDSQVTMMFWYRQQPGQSLTLIATANQGSEATYESGFVIDKFPISRPNLTFSTLTVSNMSPEDSSIYLCSVGGQGLRGDTEAFFGQGTRLTVV.

This chain joins TRBV5-6 and TRBJ2-3; 10 nucleotides line up with TRBD1. CDR1 and CDR2 (germline): SGHDT, YYEEEE. The CDR3 consists of 15 residues. The V gene end was trimmed by 4 bases and the J gene end by 2 bases; junction bases not matched to a gene: 4. CDR3 nucleotide sequence: TGTGCCAGCAGCGTAAGACAGGGGGCCACAGATACGCAGTATTTT. Translation gives CASSVRQGATDTQYF.

The chain recombines TRBV4-3 with TRBJ1-1, with D hard to call. Germline CDR1 and CDR2: LGHNA and YSLEER. CDR3 length equals 16 residues. V was clipped by 0 bases and J by 1 base, with 12 bases between them. The DNA of the CDR3 is TGCGCCAGCAGCCAAGATCTGGCCGCTCGGAACACTGAAGCTTTCTTT. Its protein is CASSQDLAARNTEAFF.

The chain recombines TRBV7-2 with TRBJ1-2; unclear D gene. Germline V gene sequence: CDR1 SGHTA, CDR2 FQGNSA. With 5 bases removed from V and 3 bases from J, the gap between germline ends came to 13 bases. There are 14 residues in the CDR3. The CDR3 protein is CASSPTVVDYGYTF. The CDR3 bases are TGTGCCAGCAGCCCCACGGTAGTAGACTATGGCTACACCTTC.

V is TRBV4-2 and J is TRBJ1-3; maybe TRBD1 (6 bases). V lost 0 bases and J lost 4, with 13 bases in between. CDR1 is LGHNA and CDR2 is YNFKEQ in the germline V gene. The CDR3 has 16 residues. Written as DNA, the CDR3 is TGTGCCAGCAGCCAAGAGGCAGGGGCCGGGGGAAACACCATATATTTT. It translates to CASSQEAGAGGNTIYF.